These 20 T cell receptor beta chains were sequenced from one sample in a study of blood T cell repertoires in COVID-19. This table comes from immunoSEQ multiplex PCR, and its TCRdb copy is limited to in-frame clones, with some not included. The sample has over 150,000 clones, roughly nine tenths seen once. Material for sequencing was peripheral blood. These receptors were collected from a man between 45 and 60 years old with acute or convalescent COVID-19.

The chain joins TRBV6-5 to TRBJ1-3, with D perhaps matching TRBD1 (5 bases). Germline V CDR1 and CDR2: MNHEY, SVGAGI. This CDR3 is 16 amino acids long. Trimming shortened V by 0 bases and J by 0 bases, and 9 bases separated the two germline ends. The DNA for the CDR3 is TGTGCCAGCAGTTACTCCTGGGGGGACTCTGGAAACACCATATATTTT. Encoded protein: CASSYSWGDSGNTIYF.

The chain carries TRBV7-9 and TRBJ2-1, with D maybe TRBD1 (5 bases). V dropped 1 base and J dropped 4 bases, with 14 bases sitting between them. CDR3 length: 16 amino acids. Germline CDR1 is SEHNR and CDR2 is FQNEAQ (reference sequence). This chain's CDR3 is CASSLDRPAGYNEQFF. CDR3 nucleotides: TGTGCCAGCAGCTTAGACAGGCCGGCCGGATACAATGAGCAGTTCTTC.

The chain joins TRBV29-1 to TRBJ2-1, with TRBD2 matching 7 bases. The J segment lost 2 bases and the V segment lost 6 bases, leaving 7 bases of the junction unmatched. This CDR3 is built from 14 residues. Germline values: CDR1 SQVTM, CDR2 ANQGSEA. The CDR3 DNA is TGCAGCGTCGGGAGGCGGCTGACCTACAATGAGCAGTTCTTC. The encoded protein is CSVGRRLTYNEQFF.

This clone was seen a single time. This chain uses TRBV5-1 with TRBJ1-3; possible D gene TRBD1, 6 bases. Germline CDR1 is SGHRS and CDR2 is YFSETQ. Deletions cut 4 bases from V and 0 bases from J, with 14 bases between. The CDR3 is 16 residues long. CDR3 nucleotides: TGCGCCAGCAGCCTCAGGGGTTCTCGCTCTGGAAACACCATATATTTT. Encoded protein: CASSLRGSRSGNTIYF.

The chain combines TRBV5-5 with TRBJ2-2; unclear D gene. The CDR3 consists of 14 residues. Germline CDR1 SGHKS, CDR2 YYEKEE (reference sequence). V was shortened by 2 bases and J by 6 bases, with 11 bases between the two germline ends. The CDR3 coding sequence is TGTGCCAGCAGCTTAGGCGGCGGCTCCGGGGAGCTGTTTTTT. This sequence encodes CASSLGGGSGELFF.

V and J are TRBV6-6 and TRBJ1-5; D gene uncertain. CDR1 is MNHNY, CDR2 SVGAGI, per germline (reference sequence). Trimming cost V 5 bases and J 0 bases, with 14 bases left between them. This CDR3 is built from 16 residues. The CDR3 protein is CASSPSRGDSNQPQHF. The CDR3 DNA sequence: TGTGCCAGCAGTCCCTCTCGGGGAGATAGCAATCAGCCCCAGCATTTT.

CDR3 DNA sequence: TGTGCCTGGAGTCACGGGTCAGAGACCCAGTACTTC. It is translated as CAWSHGSETQYF. The rearrangement joins TRBV30 to TRBJ2-5, with D hard to call. Trimming shortened V by 2 bases and J by 4 bases, and 8 bases separated the two germline ends. Germline values: CDR1 GTSNPN, CDR2 SVGIG (reference sequence). CDR3 size: 12 residues.

The chain employs TRBV6-6 and TRBJ1-2; D is possibly TRBD1 (5 bases). V lost 8 bases to trimming and J lost 4 bases, with 11 bases between them. The CDR3 consists of 12 residues. The germline gives CDR1 MNHNY, CDR2 SVGAGI (reference sequence). Here the CDR3 DNA reads TGTGCCAGCGCAGGGTGGGCCTATGGCTACACCTTC. Protein product: CASAGWAYGYTF.

The V gene is TRBV5-1, the J gene TRBJ1-1, with a possible D match to TRBD1 (5 bases). Trimming left V 0 bases short and J 6 bases short, with 15 bases between. The CDR3 sequence is 15 residues long. The V gene's germline CDR1 is SGHRS and CDR2 YFSETQ. The CDR3, as DNA: TGCGCCAGCAGCTTGGGCCAGGAGGGGCTTGCTGAAGCTTTCTTT. It specifies CASSLGQEGLAEAFF.

The gene calls are TRBV20-1 and TRBJ2-1; 7 nucleotides line up with TRBD1. CDR1 is DFQATT and CDR2 is SNEGSKA in the germline V gene (reference sequence). The CDR3 spans 11 residues. The junction had 4 bases not matched to a gene; V was cut back by 6 bases and J by 8 bases. Written as DNA, the CDR3 is TGCAGTGCGGAAACAGGGGATGAGCAGTTCTTC. Encoded protein: CSAETGDEQFF.

This chain links TRBV12-3 or TRBV12-4 with TRBJ1-6; 9 bases map to TRBD1. The length of the CDR3 is 13 residues. Germline trimming cut 5 bases from V and 10 bases from J; bases unmatched to any gene: 3. The CDR3 DNA reads TGTGCCAGCAGTGGACAGGGGAAATCACCCCTCCACTTT. Translated, it gives CASSGQGKSPLHF.

The CDR3 DNA sequence: TGTGCCAGCAGCTTAAGACAGGACAATGAGCAGTTCTTC. This codes for CASSLRQDNEQFF. The chain couples TRBV7-2 to TRBJ2-1, with D possibly being TRBD1 (6 bases). Between the trimmed V and J ends, which lost 2 bases and 5 bases, there was a span of 7 bases. Germline V gene data show CDR1 as SGHTA and CDR2 as FQGNSA. This CDR3 comprises 13 residues.

The gene calls are TRBV28 and TRBJ2-2; 13 positions agree with TRBD2. J was trimmed by 7 bases and V by 4 bases; bases with no gene match: 9. CDR3 length: 17 residues. Per germline, CDR1 MDHEN and CDR2 SYDVKM. The CDR3 protein is CASSSQGTSGIHGELFF. CDR3 bases: TGTGCCAGCAGTTCGCAGGGGACTAGCGGGATTCACGGGGAGCTGTTTTTT.

The rearrangement links TRBV14 to TRBJ1-6, with D hard to call. The CDR3 loop spans 13 amino acids. V shed 1 base and J shed 14 bases, with 12 bases lying between them. Germline loops: CDR1 SGHDN, CDR2 FVKESK. CDR3 region: CASSQALTPSLHF. The CDR3 DNA reads TGTGCCAGCAGCCAAGCGCTCACACCGTCCCTCCACTTT.

This chain joins TRBV7-9 and TRBJ1-6; TRBD1 is a possible D gene (6 bases). The CDR3 has 17 amino acids. V dropped 5 bases and J dropped 1 base, with 15 bases sitting between them. Germline V CDR1 and CDR2: SEHNR, FQNEAQ (reference sequence). The CDR3 DNA follows: TGTGCCAGCAGCCTTGGGGGCGGACATTCCTATAATTCACCCCTCCACTTT. Translating gives CASSLGGGHSYNSPLHF.

This clone was detected only once. The chain employs TRBV7-7 and TRBJ2-7, with a possible D match to TRBD1 (5 bases). The CDR3 extends over 15 amino acids. Germline lookup yields CDR1 SSHAT and CDR2 FNYEAQ (reference sequence). The CDR3 region has the DNA TGTGCTAGCAGCGTCAGCCGGACATCATCCTACGAGCAGTACGTC. Translation gives CASSVSRTSSYEQYV.

The chain recombines TRBV7-6 with TRBJ1-4; D is perhaps TRBD1 (6 bases). This CDR3 is 14 amino acids long. Trimming stripped 1 base from V and 8 bases from J, with 11 bases between. CDR1 is SGHVS, CDR2 FNYEAQ, per germline. The CDR3 protein is CASSLVGAREKLFF. CDR3 in DNA: TGTGCCAGCAGCTTAGTGGGGGCGCGAGAAAAACTGTTTTTT.

The V call is TRBV19, the J call TRBJ1-6; D is perhaps TRBD1 (5 bases). The CDR3 loop spans 14 amino acids. Germline V gene lookup returns CDR1 LNHDA and CDR2 SQIVND (reference sequence). V was trimmed by 6 bases and J by 6 bases, leaving 12 bases between them. As DNA, the CDR3 is TGTGCCAGTAGGATGGACACATTTAATTCACCCCTCCACTTT. Protein product: CASRMDTFNSPLHF.

The genes are TRBV9 and TRBJ2-5; the match to TRBD2 covers 11 bases. The V gene's germline CDR1 is SGDLS and CDR2 YYNGEE. CDR3 length equals 15 residues. V lost 2 bases to trimming and J lost 8 bases; unmatched junction nucleotides: 8. This chain's CDR3 is CASSVAETSGGTQYF. The CDR3 coding sequence is TGTGCCAGCAGCGTGGCAGAAACTAGCGGGGGTACCCAGTACTTC.

V usage is TRBV4-1 and J usage is TRBJ2-2; D unclear. The germline V and J ends were trimmed by 4 bases and 6 bases, with 15 bases remaining between them. Germline CDR1 reads MGHRA; CDR2 reads YSYEKL. The CDR3 runs to 15 residues. The CDR3 region has the DNA TGCGCCAGCAGCCTGCCCTCCCTCCGGGCCGGGGAGCTGTTTTTT. Translation gives CASSLPSLRAGELFF.